One T cell receptor (beta chain) is described in this entry. Its specificity is unknown. The data originate from a study of T cells in Graves' hyperthyroidism and ophthalmopathy. The study, taken as a whole, reports: Prediction of ophthalmopathy progression came a median approximately 6 months pre-onset.

Over 18 months, lack of ophthalmopathy progression marked Graves' hyperthyroidism as stable. The study enrolled patients aged 18 to 65 with newly diagnosed hyperthyroidism of under 2 months' duration. Exclusion of a patient resulted from uncontrolled infection, other autoimmune disease, pregnancy or lactation. Using RNA transcripts as the source, TCR beta CDR3 regions were amplified. The TCR CDR3 was amplified in a first-round RT-PCR using the HTBI primer set. MiXCR was run by TCRdb on the multiplex PCR reads, yielding one entry per CDR3 protein. The sample has approximately 320,000 distinct CDR3 sequences; roughly 15% are singletons. Sequencing input: blood. This receptor was obtained from a man aged 25 to 40 with Graves' hyperthyroidism.

This CDR3 reads CASSTIVTGGSYGYTF. In DNA, the CDR3 is TGTGCCAGCAGTACAATTGTTACAGGGGGATCATATGGCTACACCTTC. The chain links TRBV28 to TRBJ1-2; 8 bases fit TRBD1. The CDR3 covers 16 residues. The V segment lost 5 bases and the J segment 5 bases; nucleotides outside the gene matches: 13. Germline lookup yields CDR1 MDHEN and CDR2 SYDVKM.